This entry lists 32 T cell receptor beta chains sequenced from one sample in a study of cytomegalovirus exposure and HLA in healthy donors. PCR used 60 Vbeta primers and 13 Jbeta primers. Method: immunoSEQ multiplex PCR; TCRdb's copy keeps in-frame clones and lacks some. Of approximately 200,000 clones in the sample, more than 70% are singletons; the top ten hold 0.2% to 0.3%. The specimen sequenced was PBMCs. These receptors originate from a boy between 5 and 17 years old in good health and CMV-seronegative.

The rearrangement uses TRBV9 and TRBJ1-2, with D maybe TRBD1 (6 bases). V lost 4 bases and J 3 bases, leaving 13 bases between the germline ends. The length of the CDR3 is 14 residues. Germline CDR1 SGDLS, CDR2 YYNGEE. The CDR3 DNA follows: TGTGCCAGCAGCCCCCGGTGGACAGACTATGGCTACACCTTC. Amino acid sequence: CASSPRWTDYGYTF.

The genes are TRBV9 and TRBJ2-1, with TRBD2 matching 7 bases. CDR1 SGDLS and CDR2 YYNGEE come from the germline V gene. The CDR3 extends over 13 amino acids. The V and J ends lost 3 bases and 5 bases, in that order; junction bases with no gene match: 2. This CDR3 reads CASSGLANNEQFF. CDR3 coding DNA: TGTGCCAGCAGCGGACTAGCCAACAATGAGCAGTTCTTC.

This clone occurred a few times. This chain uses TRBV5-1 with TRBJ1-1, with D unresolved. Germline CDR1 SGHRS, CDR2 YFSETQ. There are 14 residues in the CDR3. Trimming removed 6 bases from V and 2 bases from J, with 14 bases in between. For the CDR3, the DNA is TGCGCCAGCATCAAAGACACGGCTAACACTGAAGCTTTCTTT. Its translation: CASIKDTANTEAFF.

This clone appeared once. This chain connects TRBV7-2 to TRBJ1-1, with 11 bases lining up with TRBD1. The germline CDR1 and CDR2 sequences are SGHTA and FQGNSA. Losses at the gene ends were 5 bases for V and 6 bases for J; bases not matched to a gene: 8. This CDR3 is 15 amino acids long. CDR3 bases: TGTGCCAGCAGCCCGGGACAGGGGGAGAGAGCTGAAGCTTTCTTT. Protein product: CASSPGQGERAEAFF. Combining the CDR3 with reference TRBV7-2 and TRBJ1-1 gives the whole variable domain GAGVSQSPSNKVTEKGKDVELRCDPISGHTALYWYRQSLGQGLEFLIYFQGNSAPDKSGLPSDRFSAERTGGSVSTLTIQRTQQEDSAVYLCASSPGQGERAEAFFGQGTRLTVV.

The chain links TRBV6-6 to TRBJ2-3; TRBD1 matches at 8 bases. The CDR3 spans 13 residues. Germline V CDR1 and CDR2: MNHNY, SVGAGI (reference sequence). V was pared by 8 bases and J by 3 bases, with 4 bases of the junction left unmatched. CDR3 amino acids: CASATGETDTQYF. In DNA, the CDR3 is TGTGCCAGCGCGACAGGGGAAACAGATACGCAGTATTTT.

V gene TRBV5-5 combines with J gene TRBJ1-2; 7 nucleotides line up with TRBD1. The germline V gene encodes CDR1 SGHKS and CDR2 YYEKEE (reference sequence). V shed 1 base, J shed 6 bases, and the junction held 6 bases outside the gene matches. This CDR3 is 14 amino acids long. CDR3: CASSLSLGGNGYTF. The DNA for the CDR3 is TGTGCCAGCAGCTTGAGTTTAGGGGGCAATGGCTACACCTTC.

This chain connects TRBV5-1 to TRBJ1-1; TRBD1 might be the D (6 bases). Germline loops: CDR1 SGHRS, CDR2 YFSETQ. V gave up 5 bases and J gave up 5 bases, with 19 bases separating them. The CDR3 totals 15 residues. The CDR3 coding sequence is TGCGCCAGCAGTGGGATACAGGGAGCAAGAACTGAAGCTTTCTTT. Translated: CASSGIQGARTEAFF.

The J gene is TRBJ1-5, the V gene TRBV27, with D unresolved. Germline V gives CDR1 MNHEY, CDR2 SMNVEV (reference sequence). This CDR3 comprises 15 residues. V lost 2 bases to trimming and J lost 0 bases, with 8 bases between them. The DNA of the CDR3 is TGTGCCAGCAGTTTAGGTAGAAATAGCAATCAGCCCCAGCATTTT. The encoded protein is CASSLGRNSNQPQHF.

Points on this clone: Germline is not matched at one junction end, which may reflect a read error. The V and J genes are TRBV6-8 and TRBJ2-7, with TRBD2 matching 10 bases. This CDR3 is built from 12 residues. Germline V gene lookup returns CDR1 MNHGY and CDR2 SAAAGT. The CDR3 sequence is CASILSGRDLMF. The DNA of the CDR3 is TGTGCCAGCATTCTAAGCGGGAGGGACCTGATGTTC.

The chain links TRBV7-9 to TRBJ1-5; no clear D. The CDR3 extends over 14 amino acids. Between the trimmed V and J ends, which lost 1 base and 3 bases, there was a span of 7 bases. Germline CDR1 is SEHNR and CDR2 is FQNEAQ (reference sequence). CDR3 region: CASSLDTLNQPQHF. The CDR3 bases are TGTGCCAGCAGCTTAGACACCCTCAATCAGCCCCAGCATTTT.

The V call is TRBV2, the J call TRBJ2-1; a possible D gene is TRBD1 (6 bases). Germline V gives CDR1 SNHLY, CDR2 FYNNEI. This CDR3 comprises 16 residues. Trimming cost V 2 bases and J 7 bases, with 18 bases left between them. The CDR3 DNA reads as TGTGCCAGCAGTGAATGGGGGCCTGGGAAGGGGAATGAGCAGTTCTTC. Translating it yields CASSEWGPGKGNEQFF. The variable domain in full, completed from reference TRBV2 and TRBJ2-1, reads EPEVTQTPSHQVTQMGQEVILRCVPISNHLYFYWYRQILGQKVEFLVSFYNNEISEKSEIFDDQFSVERPDGSNFTLKIRSTKLEDSAMYFCASSEWGPGKGNEQFFGPGTRLTVL.

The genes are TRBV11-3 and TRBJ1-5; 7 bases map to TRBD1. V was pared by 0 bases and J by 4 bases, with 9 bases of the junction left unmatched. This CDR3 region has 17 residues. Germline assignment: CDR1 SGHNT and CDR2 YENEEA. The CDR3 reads CASSLDLTGQNNQPQHF. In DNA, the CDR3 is TGTGCCAGCAGCTTAGATCTAACGGGACAGAATAATCAGCCCCAGCATTTT.

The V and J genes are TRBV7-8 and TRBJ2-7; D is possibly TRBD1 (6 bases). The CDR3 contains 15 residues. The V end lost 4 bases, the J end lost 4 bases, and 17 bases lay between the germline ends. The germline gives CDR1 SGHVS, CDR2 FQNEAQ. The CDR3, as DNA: TGTGCCAGCAGCTCCCCCGGGACAACACAGTACGAGCAGTACTTC. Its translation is CASSSPGTTQYEQYF. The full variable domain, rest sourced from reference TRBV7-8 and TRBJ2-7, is GAGVSQSPRYKVAKRGQDVALRCDPISGHVSLFWYQQALGQGPEFLTYFQNEAQLDKSGLPSDRFFAERPEGSVSTLKIQRTQQEDSAVYLCASSSPGTTQYEQYFGPGTRLTVT.

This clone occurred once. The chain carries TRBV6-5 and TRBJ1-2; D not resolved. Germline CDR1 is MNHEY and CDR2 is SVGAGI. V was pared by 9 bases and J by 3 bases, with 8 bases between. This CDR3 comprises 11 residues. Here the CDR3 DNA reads TGTGCCAGTGGACTGCACTATGGCTACACCTTC. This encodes CASGLHYGYTF.

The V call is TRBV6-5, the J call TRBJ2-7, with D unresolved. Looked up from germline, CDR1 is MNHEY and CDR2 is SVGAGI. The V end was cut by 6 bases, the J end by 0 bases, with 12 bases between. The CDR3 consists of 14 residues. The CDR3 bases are TGTGCCAGCAGCCCAGGATTCCTCTCCTACGAGCAGTACTTC. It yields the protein CASSPGFLSYEQYF.

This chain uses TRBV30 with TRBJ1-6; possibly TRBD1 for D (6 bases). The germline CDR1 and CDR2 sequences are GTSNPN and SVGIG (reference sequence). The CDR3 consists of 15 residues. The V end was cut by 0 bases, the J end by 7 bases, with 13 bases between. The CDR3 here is CAWSVSQGGNSPLHF. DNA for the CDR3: TGTGCCTGGAGTGTCTCACAGGGAGGGAATTCACCCCTCCACTTT.

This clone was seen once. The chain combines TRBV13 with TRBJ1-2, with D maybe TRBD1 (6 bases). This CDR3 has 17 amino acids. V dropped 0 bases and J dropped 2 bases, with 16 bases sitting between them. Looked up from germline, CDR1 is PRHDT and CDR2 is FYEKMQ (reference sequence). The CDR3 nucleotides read TGTGCCAGCAGCTTAGGGGTGGACAGACTCACGAACTATGGCTACACCTTC. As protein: CASSLGVDRLTNYGYTF.

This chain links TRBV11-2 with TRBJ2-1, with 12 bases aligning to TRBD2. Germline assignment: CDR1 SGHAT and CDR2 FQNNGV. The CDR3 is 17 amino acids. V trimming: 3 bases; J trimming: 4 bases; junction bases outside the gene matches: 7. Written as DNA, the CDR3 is TGTGCCAGCAGCTTGAGTAGTCTAGCGGGAGGGTACAATGAGCAGTTCTTC. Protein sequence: CASSLSSLAGGYNEQFF.

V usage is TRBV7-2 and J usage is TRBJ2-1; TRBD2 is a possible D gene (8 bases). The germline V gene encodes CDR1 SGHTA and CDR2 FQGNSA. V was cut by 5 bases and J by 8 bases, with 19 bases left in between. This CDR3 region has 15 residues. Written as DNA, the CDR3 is TGTGCCAGCAGCCCGCCGGGACTAGGGGGCGATGAGCAGTTCTTC. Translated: CASSPPGLGGDEQFF. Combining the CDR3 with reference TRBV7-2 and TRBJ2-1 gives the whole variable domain GAGVSQSPSNKVTEKGKDVELRCDPISGHTALYWYRQSLGQGLEFLIYFQGNSAPDKSGLPSDRFSAERTGGSVSTLTIQRTQQEDSAVYLCASSPPGLGGDEQFFGPGTRLTVL.

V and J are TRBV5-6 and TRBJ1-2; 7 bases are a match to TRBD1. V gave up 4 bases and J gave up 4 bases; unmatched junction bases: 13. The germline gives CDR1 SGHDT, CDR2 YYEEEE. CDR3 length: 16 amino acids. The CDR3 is CASSLRVGTDFYGYTF. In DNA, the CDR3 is TGTGCCAGCAGCCTGCGAGTTGGGACAGACTTCTATGGCTACACCTTC. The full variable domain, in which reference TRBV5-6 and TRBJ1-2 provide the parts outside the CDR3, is DAGVTQSPTHLIKTRGQQVTLRCSPKSGHDTVSWYQQALGQGPQFIFQYYEEEERQRGNFPDRFSGHQFPNYSSELNVNALLLGDSALYLCASSLRVGTDFYGYTFGSGTRLTVV.

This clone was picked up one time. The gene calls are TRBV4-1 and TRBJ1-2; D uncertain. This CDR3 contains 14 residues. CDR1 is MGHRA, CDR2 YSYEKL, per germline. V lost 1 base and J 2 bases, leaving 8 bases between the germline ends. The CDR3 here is CASSQVAENYGYTF. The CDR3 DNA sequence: TGCGCCAGCAGCCAAGTGGCTGAAAACTATGGCTACACCTTC.

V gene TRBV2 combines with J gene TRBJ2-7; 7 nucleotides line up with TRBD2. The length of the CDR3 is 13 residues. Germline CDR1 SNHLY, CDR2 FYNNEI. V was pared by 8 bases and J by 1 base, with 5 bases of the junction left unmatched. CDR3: CASLAARSYEQYF. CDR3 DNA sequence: TGTGCCAGCCTAGCGGCCCGATCCTACGAGCAGTACTTC.

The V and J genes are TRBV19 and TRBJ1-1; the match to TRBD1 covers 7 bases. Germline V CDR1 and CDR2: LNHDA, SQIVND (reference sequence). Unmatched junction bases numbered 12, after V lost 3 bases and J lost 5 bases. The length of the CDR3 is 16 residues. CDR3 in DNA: TGTGCCAGTAGTATCAGGGGGGCAGGAGTTCAAACTGAAGCTTTCTTT. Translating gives CASSIRGAGVQTEAFF.

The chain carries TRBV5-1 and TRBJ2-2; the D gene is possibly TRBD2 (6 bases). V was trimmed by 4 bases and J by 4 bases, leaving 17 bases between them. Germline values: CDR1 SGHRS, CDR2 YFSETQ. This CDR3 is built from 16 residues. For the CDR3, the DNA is TGCGCCAGCAGCCTGCGGGGAGATTTAGGCACCGGGGAGCTGTTTTTT. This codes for CASSLRGDLGTGELFF. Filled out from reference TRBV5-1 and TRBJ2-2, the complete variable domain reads KAGVTQTPRYLIKTRGQQVTLSCSPISGHRSVSWYQQTPGQGLQFLFEYFSETQRNKGNFPGRFSGRQFSNSRSEMNVSTLELGDSALYLCASSLRGDLGTGELFFGEGSRLTVL.

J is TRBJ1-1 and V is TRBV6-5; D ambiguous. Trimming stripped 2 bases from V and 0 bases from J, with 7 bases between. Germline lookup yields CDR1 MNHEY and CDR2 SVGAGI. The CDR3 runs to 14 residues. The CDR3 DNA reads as TGTGCCAGCAGTTACGCCAGATTGAACACTGAAGCTTTCTTT. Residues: CASSYARLNTEAFF.

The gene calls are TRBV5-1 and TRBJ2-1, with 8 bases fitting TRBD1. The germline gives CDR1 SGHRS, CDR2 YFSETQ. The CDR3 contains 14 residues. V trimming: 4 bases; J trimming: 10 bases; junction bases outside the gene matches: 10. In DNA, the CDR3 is TGCGCCAGCAGCCTGTACAGGGGGGAGGACGAGCAGTTCTTC. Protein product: CASSLYRGEDEQFF.

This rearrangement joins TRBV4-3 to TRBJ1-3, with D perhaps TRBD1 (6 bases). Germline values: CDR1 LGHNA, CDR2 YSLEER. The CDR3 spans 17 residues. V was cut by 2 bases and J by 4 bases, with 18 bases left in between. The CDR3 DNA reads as TGCGCCAGCAGCCAACATAATAGGGGGGGTGTCGGAAACACCATATATTTT. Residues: CASSQHNRGGVGNTIYF.

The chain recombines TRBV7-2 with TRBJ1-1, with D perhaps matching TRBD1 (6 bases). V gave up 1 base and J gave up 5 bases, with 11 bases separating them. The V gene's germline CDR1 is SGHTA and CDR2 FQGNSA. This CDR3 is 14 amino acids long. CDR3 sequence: CASSLGGRGTEAFF. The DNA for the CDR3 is TGTGCCAGCAGCTTAGGGGGGCGCGGTACTGAAGCTTTCTTT.

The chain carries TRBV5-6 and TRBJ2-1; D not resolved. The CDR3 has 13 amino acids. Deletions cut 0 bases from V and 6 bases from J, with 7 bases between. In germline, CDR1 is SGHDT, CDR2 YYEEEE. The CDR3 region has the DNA TGTGCCAGCAGCTTGGCCGTCTTCAATGAGCAGTTCTTC. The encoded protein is CASSLAVFNEQFF.

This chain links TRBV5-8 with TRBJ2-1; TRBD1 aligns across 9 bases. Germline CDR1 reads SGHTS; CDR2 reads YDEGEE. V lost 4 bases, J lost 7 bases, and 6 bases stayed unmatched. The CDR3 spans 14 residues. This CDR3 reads CASSHGTGTNEQFF. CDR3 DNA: TGTGCCAGCAGCCACGGGACAGGGACGAATGAGCAGTTCTTC.

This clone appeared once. The CDR3 coding sequence is TGCGCCAGCAGCCAGTACGACAGGGGCGCCGACAATTCCTACGAGCAGTACTTC. This sequence encodes CASSQYDRGADNSYEQYF. The V gene is TRBV5-1, the J gene TRBJ2-5; 8 bases line up with TRBD1. The J call may be incorrect, as the DNA end agrees better with TRBJ2-7. The CDR3 covers 18 residues. Germline V gives CDR1 SGHRS, CDR2 YFSETQ.

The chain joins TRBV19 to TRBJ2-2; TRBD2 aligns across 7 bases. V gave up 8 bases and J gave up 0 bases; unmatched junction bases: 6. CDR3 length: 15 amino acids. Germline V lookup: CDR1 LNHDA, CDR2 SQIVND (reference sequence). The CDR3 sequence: CASGPGLPNTGELFF. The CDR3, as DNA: TGTGCCAGTGGCCCGGGACTACCGAACACCGGGGAGCTGTTTTTT. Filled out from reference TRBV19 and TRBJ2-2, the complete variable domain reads DGGITQSPKYLFRKEGQNVTLSCEQNLNHDAMYWYRQDPGQGLRLIYYSQIVNDFQKGDIAEGYSVSREKKESFPLTVTSAQKNPTAFYLCASGPGLPNTGELFFGEGSRLTVL.